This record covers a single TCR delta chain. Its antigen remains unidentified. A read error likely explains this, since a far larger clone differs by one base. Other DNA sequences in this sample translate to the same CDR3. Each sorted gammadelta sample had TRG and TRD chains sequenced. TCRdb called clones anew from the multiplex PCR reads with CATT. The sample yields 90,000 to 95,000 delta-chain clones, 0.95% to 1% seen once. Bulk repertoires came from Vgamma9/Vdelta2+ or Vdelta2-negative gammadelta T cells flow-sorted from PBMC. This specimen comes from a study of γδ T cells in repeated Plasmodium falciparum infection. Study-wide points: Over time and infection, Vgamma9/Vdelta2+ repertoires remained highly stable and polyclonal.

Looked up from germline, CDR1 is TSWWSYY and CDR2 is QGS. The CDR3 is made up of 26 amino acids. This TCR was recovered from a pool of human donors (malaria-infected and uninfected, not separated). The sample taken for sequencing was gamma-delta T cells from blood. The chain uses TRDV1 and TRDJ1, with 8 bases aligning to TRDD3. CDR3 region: CALGEAKGLLGTQTILGAVNTDKLIF. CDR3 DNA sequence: TGTGCACTTGGGGAAGCTAAAGGTCTCCTGGGTACACAGACGATACTGGGGGCTGTTAACACCGATAAACTCATCTTT.